This T cell receptor (beta chain) was profiled in a study of T-cell reconstitution after alpha-beta-depleted transplantation in children. Study-level results: It was newly produced T cells that mostly accounted for T-cell counts and diversity one year after transplant.

This clonotype was counted a few times. The antigen is not known. Unique molecular identifiers were built into the TCRbeta library. One entry per CDR3 protein results from TCRdb running MiXCR on the PCR reads. The data hold fewer than 750,000 distinct CDR3 sequences, with 23% observed a single time. Germline V CDR1 and CDR2: DFQATT, SNEGSKA (reference sequence). The length of the CDR3 is 15 residues. The V and J ends lost 6 bases and 3 bases, in that order; junction bases with no gene match: 11. V usage is TRBV20-1 and J usage is TRBJ2-1, with 7 bases identical to TRBD2. The TCR was taken from a boy younger than two who had a stem cell transplant for acute myeloid leukemia, so the T cells may come from the graft donor. The sequencing used PBMCs, mostly from graft donor cells, collected 360 days after TCRalphabeta/CD19-depleted stem cell transplant. CDR3 coding DNA: TGCAGTGCGGGCGCCGCTAGCGGCCTCTACAATGAGCAGTTCTTC. As protein: CSAGAASGLYNEQFF.